The clone carrying this T cell receptor (beta chain) came up a few times. Its matching antigen is unknown. This sample is drawn from a study of cytomegalovirus exposure and HLA in healthy donors. Study summary: Out of roughly 170 million T cells, an earlier analysis found around 110 million unique TCR beta sequences in total. General study points: The study recorded some 160 TCR beta chains that were cytomegalovirus-associated. Follow-up analysis later connected one missense variant in DCLRE1C with trimming of TCR beta V- and J-genes. Clonal expansion was found to be greater in HLA-associated TCR beta chains than in equally common others in a later analysis.

The primer mix had 60 Vbeta and 13 Jbeta primers. The repertoire was sequenced with immunoSEQ multiplex PCR; TCRdb's copy has only in-frame clones and lacks some. Of tens of thousands of clones listed, 70% to 85% are singletons. The V end was cut by 4 bases, the J end by 6 bases, with 12 bases between. The CDR3 loop spans 13 amino acids. Germline lookup yields CDR1 LNHDA and CDR2 SQIVND (reference sequence). This sequence joins TRBV19 and TRBJ1-1; D is unclear. The clonotype comes from a man in his thirties or forties in good health and CMV-seronegative. The specimen was PBMCs. The CDR3, as DNA: TGTGCCAGTAGTACTACTAGAGGGCCTGAAGCTTTCTTT. Protein product: CASSTTRGPEAFF.